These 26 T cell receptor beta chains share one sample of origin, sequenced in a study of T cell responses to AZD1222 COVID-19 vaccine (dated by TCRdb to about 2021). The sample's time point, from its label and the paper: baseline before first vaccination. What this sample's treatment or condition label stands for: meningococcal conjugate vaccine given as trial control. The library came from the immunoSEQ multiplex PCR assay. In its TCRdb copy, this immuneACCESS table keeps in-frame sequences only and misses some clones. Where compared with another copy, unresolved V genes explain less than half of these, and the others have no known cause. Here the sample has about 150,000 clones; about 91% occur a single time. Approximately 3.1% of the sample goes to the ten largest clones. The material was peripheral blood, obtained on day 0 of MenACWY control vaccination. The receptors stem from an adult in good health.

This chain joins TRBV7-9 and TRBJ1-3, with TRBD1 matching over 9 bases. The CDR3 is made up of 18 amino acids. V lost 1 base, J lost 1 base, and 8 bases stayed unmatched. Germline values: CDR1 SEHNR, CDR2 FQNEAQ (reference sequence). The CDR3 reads CASSLGDRVWSSGNTIYF. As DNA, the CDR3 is TGTGCCAGCAGCTTAGGGGACAGGGTATGGTCTTCTGGAAACACCATATATTTT. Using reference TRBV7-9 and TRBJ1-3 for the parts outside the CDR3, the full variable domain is DTGVSQNPRHKITKRGQNVTFRCDPISEHNRLYWYRQTLGQGPEFLTYFQNEAQLEKSRLLSDRFSAERPKGSFSTLEIQRTEQGDSAMYLCASSLGDRVWSSGNTIYFGEGSWLTVV.

The CDR3 nucleotides read TGCGCCAGCAGTCAATCGACGGGGTTGAATGAAAAACTGTTTTTT. It translates to CASSQSTGLNEKLFF. The chain has TRBV23-1 and TRBJ1-4; D uncertain. TRBV23-1 is reported as an ORF; its role is uncertain. V was clipped by 0 bases and J by 5 bases, with 10 bases between them. The CDR3 is 15 amino acids.

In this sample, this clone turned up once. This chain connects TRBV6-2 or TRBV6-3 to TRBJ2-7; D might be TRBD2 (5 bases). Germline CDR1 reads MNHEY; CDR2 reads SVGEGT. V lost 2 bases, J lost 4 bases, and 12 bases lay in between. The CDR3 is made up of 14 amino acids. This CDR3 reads CASSYQNSAYEQYF. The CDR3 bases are TGTGCCAGCAGTTACCAGAATAGCGCGTACGAGCAGTACTTC.

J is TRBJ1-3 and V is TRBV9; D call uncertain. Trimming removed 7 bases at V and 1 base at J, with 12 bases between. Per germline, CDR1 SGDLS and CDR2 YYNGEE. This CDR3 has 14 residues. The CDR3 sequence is CASSQPLSGNTIYF. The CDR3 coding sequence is TGTGCCAGCTCCCAACCCCTTTCTGGAAACACCATATATTTT.

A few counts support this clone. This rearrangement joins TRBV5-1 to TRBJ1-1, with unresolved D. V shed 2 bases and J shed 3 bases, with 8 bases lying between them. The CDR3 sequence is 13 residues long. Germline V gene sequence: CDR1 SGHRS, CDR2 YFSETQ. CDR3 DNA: TGCGCCAGCAGCTTTACTGGGGACACTGAAGCTTTCTTT. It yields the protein CASSFTGDTEAFF.

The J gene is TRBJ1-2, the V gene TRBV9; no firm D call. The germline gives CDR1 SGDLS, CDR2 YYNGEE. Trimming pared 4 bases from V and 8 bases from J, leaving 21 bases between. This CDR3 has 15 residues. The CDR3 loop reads CASSSSDNSLGGYTF. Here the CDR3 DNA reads TGTGCCAGCAGCTCAAGCGACAATTCCTTGGGGGGCTACACCTTC.

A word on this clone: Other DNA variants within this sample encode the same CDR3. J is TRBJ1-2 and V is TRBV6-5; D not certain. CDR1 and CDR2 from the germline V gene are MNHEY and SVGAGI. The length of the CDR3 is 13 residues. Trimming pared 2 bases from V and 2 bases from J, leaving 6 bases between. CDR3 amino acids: CASSYVGNYGYTF. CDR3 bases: TGTGCCAGCAGTTACGTCGGAAACTATGGCTACACCTTC.

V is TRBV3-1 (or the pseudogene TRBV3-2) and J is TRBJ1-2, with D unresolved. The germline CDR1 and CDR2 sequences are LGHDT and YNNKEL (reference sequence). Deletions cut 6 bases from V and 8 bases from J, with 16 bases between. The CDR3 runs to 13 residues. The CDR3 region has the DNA TGTGCCAGCAGTCAGACACTGGTCGGGGGCTACACCTTC. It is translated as CASSQTLVGGYTF.

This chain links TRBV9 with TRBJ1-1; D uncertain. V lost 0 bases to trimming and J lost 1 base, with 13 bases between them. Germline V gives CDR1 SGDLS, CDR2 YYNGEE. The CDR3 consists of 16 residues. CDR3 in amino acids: CASSVGWGGKNTEAFF. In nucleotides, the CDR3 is TGTGCCAGCAGCGTAGGGTGGGGAGGGAAGAACACTGAAGCTTTCTTT.

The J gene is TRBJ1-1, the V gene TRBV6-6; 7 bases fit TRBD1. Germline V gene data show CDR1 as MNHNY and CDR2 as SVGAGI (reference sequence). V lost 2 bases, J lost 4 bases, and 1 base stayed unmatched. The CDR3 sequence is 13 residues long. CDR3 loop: CASSYNRGTEAFF. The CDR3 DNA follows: TGTGCCAGCAGTTACAACAGGGGCACTGAAGCTTTCTTT.

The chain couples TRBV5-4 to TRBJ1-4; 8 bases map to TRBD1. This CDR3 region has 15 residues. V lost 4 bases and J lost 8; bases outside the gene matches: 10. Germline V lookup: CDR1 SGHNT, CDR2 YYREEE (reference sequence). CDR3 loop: CASSASRGPSEKLFF. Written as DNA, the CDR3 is TGTGCCAGCAGCGCGTCCAGGGGGCCCTCGGAAAAACTGTTTTTT.

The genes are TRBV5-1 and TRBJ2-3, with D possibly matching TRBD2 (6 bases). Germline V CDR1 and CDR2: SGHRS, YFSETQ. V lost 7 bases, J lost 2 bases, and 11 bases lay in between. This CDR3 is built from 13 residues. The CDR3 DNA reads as TGCGCCAGCCTCGGGGGATTCACAGATACGCAGTATTTT. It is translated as CASLGGFTDTQYF.

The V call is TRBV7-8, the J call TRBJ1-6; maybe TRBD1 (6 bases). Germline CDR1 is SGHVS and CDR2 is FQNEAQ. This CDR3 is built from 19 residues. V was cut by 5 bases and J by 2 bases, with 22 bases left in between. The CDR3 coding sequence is TGTGCCAGCAGCCCCCGCCGGGACACAGGACTTGCCTATAATTCACCCCTCCACTTT. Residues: CASSPRRDTGLAYNSPLHF.

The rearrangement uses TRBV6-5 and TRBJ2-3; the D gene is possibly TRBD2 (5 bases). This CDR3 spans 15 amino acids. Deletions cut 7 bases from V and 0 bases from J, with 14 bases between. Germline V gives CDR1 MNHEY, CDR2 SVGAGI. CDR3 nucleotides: TGTGCCAGCAAGGAGGTACTTCTGAGCACAGATACGCAGTATTTT. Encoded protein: CASKEVLLSTDTQYF.

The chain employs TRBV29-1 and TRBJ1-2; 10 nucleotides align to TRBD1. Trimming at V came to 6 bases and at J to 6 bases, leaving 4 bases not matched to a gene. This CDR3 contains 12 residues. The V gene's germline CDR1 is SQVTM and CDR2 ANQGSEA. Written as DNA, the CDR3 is TGCAGCGTAGACAGGGGGCGGAATGGCTACACCTTC. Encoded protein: CSVDRGRNGYTF.

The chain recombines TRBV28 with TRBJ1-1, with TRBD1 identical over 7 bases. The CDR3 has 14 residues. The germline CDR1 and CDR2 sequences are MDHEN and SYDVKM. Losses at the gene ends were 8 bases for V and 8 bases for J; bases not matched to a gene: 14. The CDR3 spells CASGLDRLGLEAFF. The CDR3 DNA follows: TGTGCCAGCGGGTTGGACAGGTTAGGTTTGGAAGCTTTCTTT.

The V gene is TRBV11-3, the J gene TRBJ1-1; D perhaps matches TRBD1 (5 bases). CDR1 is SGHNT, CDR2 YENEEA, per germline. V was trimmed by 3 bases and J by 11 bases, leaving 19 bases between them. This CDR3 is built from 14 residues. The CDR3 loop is CASSFGAGPLWAFF. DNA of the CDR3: TGTGCCAGCAGCTTTGGGGCCGGGCCCCTTTGGGCTTTCTTT.

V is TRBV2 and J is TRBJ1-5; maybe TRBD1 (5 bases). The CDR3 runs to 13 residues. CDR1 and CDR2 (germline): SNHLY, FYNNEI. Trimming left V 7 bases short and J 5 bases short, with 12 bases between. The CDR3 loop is CASNFGRDQPQHF. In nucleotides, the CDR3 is TGTGCCAGCAACTTTGGCAGGGATCAGCCCCAGCATTTT.

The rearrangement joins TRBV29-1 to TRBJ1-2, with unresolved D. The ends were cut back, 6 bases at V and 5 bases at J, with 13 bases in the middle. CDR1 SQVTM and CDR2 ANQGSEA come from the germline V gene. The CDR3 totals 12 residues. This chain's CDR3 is CSVSDNPYGYTF. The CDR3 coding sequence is TGCAGCGTGAGCGATAACCCTTATGGCTACACCTTC.

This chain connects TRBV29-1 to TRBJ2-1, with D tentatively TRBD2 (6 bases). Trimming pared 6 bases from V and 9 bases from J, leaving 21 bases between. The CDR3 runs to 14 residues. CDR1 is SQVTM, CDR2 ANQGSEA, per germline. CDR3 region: CSVVGGGGDGEQFF. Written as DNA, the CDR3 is TGCAGCGTAGTAGGAGGCGGAGGGGACGGTGAGCAGTTCTTC.

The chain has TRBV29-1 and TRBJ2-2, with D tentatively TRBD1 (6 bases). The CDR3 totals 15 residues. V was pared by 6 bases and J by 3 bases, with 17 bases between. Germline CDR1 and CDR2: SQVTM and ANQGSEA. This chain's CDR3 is CSVATGSYDTGELFF. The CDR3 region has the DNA TGCAGCGTCGCTACAGGGTCCTATGACACCGGGGAGCTGTTTTTT.

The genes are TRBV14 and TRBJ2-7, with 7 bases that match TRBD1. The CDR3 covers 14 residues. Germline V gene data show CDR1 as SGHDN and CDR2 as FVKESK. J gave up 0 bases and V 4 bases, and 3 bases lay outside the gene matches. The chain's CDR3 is CASSPGQFSYEQYF. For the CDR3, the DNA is TGTGCCAGCAGCCCGGGACAGTTCTCCTACGAGCAGTACTTC.

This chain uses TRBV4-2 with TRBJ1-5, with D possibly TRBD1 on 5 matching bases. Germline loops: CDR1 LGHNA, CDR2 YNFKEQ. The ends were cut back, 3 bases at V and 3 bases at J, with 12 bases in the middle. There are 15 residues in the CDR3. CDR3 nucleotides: TGTGCCAGCAGCCAGAACCGGGACCCCAATCAGCCCCAGCATTTT. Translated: CASSQNRDPNQPQHF.

Written as DNA, the CDR3 is TGTGCCAGCAGCAGCATCCGCCGGGACAGCGGATCCTACGAGCAGTACTTC. Its protein is CASSSIRRDSGSYEQYF. The rearrangement uses TRBV5-6 and TRBJ2-7; 7 bases line up with TRBD1. Unmatched junction bases numbered 14, after V lost 4 bases and J lost 1 base. Looked up from germline, CDR1 is SGHDT and CDR2 is YYEEEE. The CDR3 contains 17 residues.

The CDR3 DNA sequence: TGTGCCAGCAGTTTAGCTAGCGGGGCCAGGCAGACCCAGTACTTC. Its translation: CASSLASGARQTQYF. The chain links TRBV28 to TRBJ2-5, with 9 nucleotides matching TRBD2. Germline assignment: CDR1 MDHEN and CDR2 SYDVKM. The CDR3 is 15 amino acids. V was pared by 2 bases and J by 6 bases, with 7 bases of the junction left unmatched.

The CDR3 sequence is CASSFRTDNEKLFF. CDR3 DNA sequence: TGTGCCAGCAGCTTCCGGACAGATAATGAAAAACTGTTTTTT. The chain couples TRBV4-2 to TRBJ1-4; TRBD1 is a possible D gene (6 bases). Looked up from germline, CDR1 is LGHNA and CDR2 is YNFKEQ. This CDR3 region has 14 residues. V dropped 5 bases and J dropped 4 bases, with 11 bases sitting between them.